Shown below are 23 T cell receptor beta chains from a single sample sequenced in a study of T cell responses to AZD1222 COVID-19 vaccine. Only in-frame clones appear in the TCRdb table, and some are missing; sequencing was by immunoSEQ multiplex PCR. The table has 95,000 or so clones, roughly 91% seen once. The sample consisted of peripheral blood, taken on day 0 of MenACWY control vaccination. These TCRs come from an adult in good health.

The chain recombines TRBV6-2 or TRBV6-3 with TRBJ1-6; D unresolved. V lost 0 bases, J lost 7 bases, and 10 bases lay in between. Germline CDR1 MNHEY, CDR2 SVGEGT. CDR3 length equals 15 residues. The CDR3 spells CASSYSTAANSPLHF. The CDR3 DNA is TGTGCCAGCAGTTACTCCACGGCGGCCAATTCACCCCTCCACTTT.

The rearrangement uses TRBV10-2 and TRBJ2-3; 13 bases match TRBD2. The CDR3 spans 16 residues. Germline assignment: CDR1 WSHSY and CDR2 SAAADI. Trimming took 2 bases from V and 6 from J; bases not matched to a gene: 5. The CDR3 sequence: CASSEQLAGGLDTQYF. CDR3 sequence (DNA): TGCGCCAGCAGTGAGCAACTAGCGGGGGGGCTGGATACGCAGTATTTT.

The count of this clone is one. The chain recombines TRBV19 with TRBJ1-5; D remains ambiguous. This CDR3 is 13 amino acids long. V lost 4 bases, J lost 4 bases, and 8 bases lay in between. CDR1 is LNHDA, CDR2 SQIVND, per germline (reference sequence). The CDR3 DNA reads TGTGCCAGTAGTACTCGGGAGAATCAGCCCCAGCATTTT. This translates into CASSTRENQPQHF.

This chain connects TRBV5-1 to TRBJ2-3; a possible D gene is TRBD1 (8 bases). The CDR3 totals 16 residues. Germline-derived CDR1 and CDR2 are SGHRS and YFSETQ. Trimming took off 4 bases at V and 0 bases at J, with 15 bases between the two ends. The CDR3 loop is CASSTGQGGSTDTQYF. CDR3 sequence (DNA): TGCGCCAGCAGCACTGGACAGGGAGGGAGCACAGATACGCAGTATTTT.

The J gene is TRBJ2-7, the V gene TRBV5-1, with 7 bases lining up with TRBD1. Per germline, CDR1 SGHRS and CDR2 YFSETQ. The V and J ends lost 7 bases and 0 bases, in that order; junction bases with no gene match: 10. The CDR3 consists of 15 residues. The CDR3 reads CASQPGQQNSYEQYF. The CDR3 DNA follows: TGCGCCAGCCAGCCGGGACAGCAAAACTCCTACGAGCAGTACTTC.

V is TRBV5-1 and J is TRBJ2-1; D uncertain. The germline V and J ends were trimmed by 2 bases and 0 bases, with 9 bases remaining between them. The CDR3 runs 15 residues. The germline gives CDR1 SGHRS, CDR2 YFSETQ. CDR3 protein: CASSFLQSSYNEQFF. CDR3 bases: TGCGCCAGCAGCTTCCTCCAGAGCTCCTACAATGAGCAGTTCTTC.

The chain is built from TRBV5-1 and TRBJ1-4, with unresolved D. Deletions cut 4 bases from V and 1 base from J, with 11 bases between. CDR3 length: 15 residues. From germline, CDR1 is SGHRS and CDR2 YFSETQ. The CDR3 nucleotides are TGCGCCAGCAGCCCCAGCGGGGTAACTAATGAAAAACTGTTTTTT. This gives the protein CASSPSGVTNEKLFF.

The V call is TRBV2, the J call TRBJ1-6; D unresolved. With 3 bases removed from V and 5 bases from J, the gap between germline ends came to 14 bases. The CDR3 extends over 16 amino acids. Looked up from germline, CDR1 is SNHLY and CDR2 is FYNNEI. CDR3: CASSEFGPGNNSPLHF. Here the CDR3 DNA reads TGTGCCAGCAGTGAGTTTGGACCGGGGAATAATTCACCCCTCCACTTT.

V usage is TRBV7-8 and J usage is TRBJ2-5; D uncertain. CDR1 is SGHVS and CDR2 is FQNEAQ in the germline V gene. The CDR3 is made up of 15 amino acids. Trimming stripped 6 bases from V and 2 bases from J, with 16 bases between. The DNA for the CDR3 is TGTGCCAGCAGGCAAGGGCAGGCTTGGCAAGAGACCCAGTACTTC. Translated, it gives CASRQGQAWQETQYF. Together with reference TRBV7-8 and TRBJ2-5, the CDR3 gives the full variable domain: GAGVSQSPRYKVAKRGQDVALRCDPISGHVSLFWYQQALGQGPEFLTYFQNEAQLDKSGLPSDRFFAERPEGSVSTLKIQRTQQEDSAVYLCASRQGQAWQETQYFGPGTRLLVL.

The V gene is TRBV7-2, the J gene TRBJ2-1; a weak D match, TRBD1 (6 bases). Looked up from germline, CDR1 is SGHTA and CDR2 is FQGNSA. The CDR3 has 15 amino acids. The V end was cut by 5 bases, the J end by 5 bases, with 16 bases between. CDR3 loop: CASSGYGQRNNEQFF. DNA for the CDR3: TGTGCCAGCAGCGGGTACGGACAGAGAAACAATGAGCAGTTCTTC.

The V gene is TRBV7-9, the J gene TRBJ1-2, with 8 bases that match TRBD1. V gave up 4 bases and J gave up 8 bases; unmatched junction bases: 12. The germline CDR1 and CDR2 sequences are SEHNR and FQNEAQ (reference sequence). The CDR3 consists of 15 residues. CDR3 sequence: CASSSGDRPPGGYTF. The CDR3, as DNA: TGTGCCAGCAGCTCCGGGGACAGGCCCCCGGGGGGCTACACCTTC.

The rearrangement joins TRBV27 to TRBJ1-6; D not resolved. Trimming took 6 bases from V and 0 from J, leaving 9 bases between them. CDR1 is MNHEY, CDR2 SMNVEV, per germline (reference sequence). This CDR3 spans 15 amino acids. As DNA, the CDR3 is TGTGCCAGCAGCAGAGACACCTCCTATAATTCACCCCTCCACTTT. Its translation is CASSRDTSYNSPLHF.

This chain joins TRBV7-2 and TRBJ1-1; D unclear. Trimming stripped 1 base from V and 1 base from J, with 7 bases between. Germline lookup yields CDR1 SGHTA and CDR2 FQGNSA. The CDR3 spans 14 residues. The CDR3 region has the DNA TGTGCCAGCAGCTTAGTCCAGTGGAACACTGAAGCTTTCTTT. Translation gives CASSLVQWNTEAFF.

The chain recombines TRBV2 with TRBJ2-3; a possible D gene is TRBD1 (6 bases). The length of the CDR3 is 13 residues. V was shortened by 6 bases and J by 5 bases, with 12 bases between the two germline ends. CDR1 and CDR2 from the germline V gene are SNHLY and FYNNEI. The CDR3 DNA reads TGTGCCAGCAGACCTGGACAGTTAGATACGCAGTATTTT. Its protein product is CASRPGQLDTQYF.

The genes are TRBV19 and TRBJ1-4; TRBD1 might be the D (5 bases). The CDR3 loop spans 16 amino acids. Germline CDR1 is LNHDA and CDR2 is SQIVND (reference sequence). The germline V and J ends were trimmed by 3 bases and 7 bases, with 18 bases remaining between them. The CDR3 here is CASSISGVDSREKLFF. The CDR3 bases are TGTGCCAGTAGTATTTCGGGGGTTGACAGTCGTGAAAAACTGTTTTTT.

This chain connects TRBV3-1 (or the pseudogene TRBV3-2) to TRBJ2-3, with 12 bases aligning to TRBD2. CDR1 and CDR2 from the germline V gene are LGHDT and YNNKEL (reference sequence). The CDR3 extends over 14 amino acids. V lost 4 bases to trimming and J lost 9 bases; unmatched junction nucleotides: 5. CDR3 DNA sequence: TGTGCCAGCAGCCTTGGACTAGCGGGGAGCACGCAGTATTTT. Amino acid sequence: CASSLGLAGSTQYF.

This clone appeared a single time. The rearrangement links TRBV30 to TRBJ1-1, with D possibly matching TRBD1 (5 bases). The V gene's germline CDR1 is GTSNPN and CDR2 SVGIG (reference sequence). The CDR3 is made up of 14 amino acids. V gave up 4 bases and J gave up 4 bases, with 16 bases separating them. The DNA of the CDR3 is TGTGCCTGGATTCCGGTTCGGGGGGGCACTGAAGCTTTCTTT. It translates to CAWIPVRGGTEAFF.

The sample holds a few counts of this clone. The J gene is TRBJ2-7, the V gene TRBV11-3, with D unresolved. The CDR3 length is 13 residues. V dropped 0 bases and J dropped 2 bases, with 5 bases sitting between them. Germline CDR1 is SGHNT and CDR2 is YENEEA. The CDR3 is CASSLEAPYEQYF. The CDR3 DNA is TGTGCCAGCAGCTTAGAGGCTCCCTACGAGCAGTACTTC.

CDR3 sequence reads: CASSQDRGGPGNTIYF. The CDR3 DNA follows: TGCGCCAGCAGCCAAGATCGGGGGGGCCCAGGAAACACCATATATTTT. This sequence joins TRBV4-3 and TRBJ1-3; possible D gene TRBD1, 6 bases. CDR3 length equals 16 residues. V lost 0 bases to trimming and J lost 4 bases, with 13 bases between them. Germline V gene data show CDR1 as LGHNA and CDR2 as YSLEER.

The chain links TRBV29-1 to TRBJ2-7; TRBD1 or TRBD2 may be the D gene (6 bases each). V was clipped by 0 bases and J by 4 bases, with 16 bases between them. The CDR3 is 15 amino acids. From germline, CDR1 is SQVTM and CDR2 ANQGSEA. Here the CDR3 DNA reads TGCAGCGTTGAAGATGAGGGGGGCAGGGAATACGAGCAGTACTTC. Its protein product is CSVEDEGGREYEQYF.

This chain joins TRBV6-6 and TRBJ2-2, with TRBD2 matching over 12 bases. The CDR3 totals 19 residues. In germline, CDR1 is MNHNY, CDR2 SVGAGI (reference sequence). V lost 5 bases to trimming and J lost 0 bases; unmatched junction nucleotides: 10. This chain's CDR3 is CASSQRWASGGANTGELFF. CDR3 in DNA: TGTGCCAGCAGTCAACGGTGGGCTAGCGGGGGGGCGAACACCGGGGAGCTGTTTTTT.

In its sample, this clone was seen once. The V call is TRBV14, the J call TRBJ1-1, with D hard to call. V gave up 1 base and J gave up 11 bases, with 14 bases separating them. Looked up from germline, CDR1 is SGHDN and CDR2 is FVKESK. The CDR3 has 13 amino acids. The CDR3 sequence is CASSQVRSWAAFF. The CDR3 coding sequence is TGTGCCAGCAGCCAAGTCCGGTCCTGGGCTGCTTTCTTT. The entire variable domain, with the rest obtained from reference TRBV14 and TRBJ1-1, is as follows: EAGVTQFPSHSVIEKGQTVTLRCDPISGHDNLYWYRRVMGKEIKFLLHFVKESKQDESGMPNNRFLAERTGGTYSTLKVQPAELEDSGVYFCASSQVRSWAAFFGQGTRLTVV.

The chain combines TRBV11-2 with TRBJ1-3, with 8 bases fitting TRBD1. The CDR3 runs to 18 residues. Germline lookup yields CDR1 SGHAT and CDR2 FQNNGV. Trimming took 4 bases from V and 0 from J; bases not matched to a gene: 11. CDR3 DNA sequence: TGTGCCAGCAGCTCCTCACCCTCACAGGGGGTCTCTGGAAACACCATATATTTT. Amino acids: CASSSSPSQGVSGNTIYF.